One sample yielded the 2 T cell receptor beta chains listed below, sequenced in a study of blood T cell repertoires in COVID-19. TCRdb keeps only in-frame clones here, not all; method: immunoSEQ multiplex PCR. The sample yields about 220,000 clones, 75% to 90% seen once. Sequencing input: PBMCs or T cells enriched from blood (not recorded which). Receptor source: a woman aged 18-29 years in a cohort exposed to, infected with or recovered from COVID-19 (not recorded which).

J is TRBJ2-1 and V is TRBV28, with a possible D match to TRBD2 (5 bases). Trimming left V 3 bases short and J 1 base short, with 19 bases between. The length of the CDR3 is 18 residues. Per the germline V gene, CDR1 is MDHEN and CDR2 is SYDVKM. The CDR3, as DNA: TGTGCCAGCAGTTTTTTATCATACTTAGCGAGGTCCTACAATGAGCAGTTCTTC. Protein sequence: CASSFLSYLARSYNEQFF.

The gene calls are TRBV5-1 and TRBJ2-1, with unresolved D. CDR3 size: 13 residues. Germline CDR1 and CDR2: SGHRS and YFSETQ. V was cut by 1 base and J by 4 bases, with 6 bases left in between. DNA of the CDR3: TGCGCCAGCAGCTTGTCTCCTTACAATGAGCAGTTCTTC. Residues: CASSLSPYNEQFF.